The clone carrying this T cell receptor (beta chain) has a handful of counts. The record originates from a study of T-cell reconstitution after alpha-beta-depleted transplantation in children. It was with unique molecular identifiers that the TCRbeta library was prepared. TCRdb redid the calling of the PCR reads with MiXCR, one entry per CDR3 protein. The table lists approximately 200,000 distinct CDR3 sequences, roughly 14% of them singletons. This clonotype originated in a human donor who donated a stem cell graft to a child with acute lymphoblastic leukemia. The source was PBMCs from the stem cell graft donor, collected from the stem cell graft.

CDR3 amino acids: CASSVRPVPGQGLVRSGANVLTF. DNA of the CDR3: TGTGCCAGCAGCGTTCGTCCCGTTCCGGGACAGGGCCTTGTCAGGTCTGGGGCCAACGTCCTGACTTTC. The chain links TRBV12-1 to TRBJ2-6; no check of the table's D call, TRBD1, against the DNA was made. TRBV12-1 is listed as a pseudogene. The CDR3 is 23 amino acids.